The 25 T cell receptor beta chains below were found in one sample sequenced in a study of PD-1 blockade in classical Hodgkin lymphoma. Clones were sequenced by immunoSEQ multiplex PCR, and TCRdb holds only the in-frame ones, with some missing. The table records around 5,000 clones, 63% of them present only once. Exposure to brentuximab vedotin varied, and each patient had relapsed following autologous stem cell transplantation. Sequenced here: peripheral blood mononuclear cells (PBMCs), sampled at baseline. These TCRs come from a human donor with classical Hodgkin lymphoma.

This clone showed up just once. In nucleotides, the CDR3 is TGTGCCAGTAGTACCGGGACAGGGTCTTGGGAGCAGTACTTC. Translating gives CASSTGTGSWEQYF. The V call is TRBV19, the J call TRBJ2-7; 9 bases are shared with TRBD1. Looked up from germline, CDR1 is LNHDA and CDR2 is SQIVND (reference sequence). The CDR3 runs to 14 residues. V lost 4 bases, J lost 7 bases, and 8 bases stayed unmatched.

The V and J genes are TRBV7-6 and TRBJ2-7, with 7 nucleotides matching TRBD1. The CDR3 consists of 12 residues. Germline-derived CDR1 and CDR2 are SGHVS and FNYEAQ. Trimming cost V 4 bases and J 6 bases; bases outside gene matches: 3. This CDR3 is CASSSSGGEQYF. The CDR3 DNA reads as TGTGCCAGCAGCTCATCAGGGGGCGAGCAGTACTTC. Drawing the rest from reference TRBV7-6 and TRBJ2-7, the complete variable domain is GAGVSQSPRYKVTKRGQDVALRCDPISGHVSLYWYRQALGQGPEFLTYFNYEAQQDKSGLPNDRFSAERPEGSISTLTIQRTEQRDSAMYRCASSSSGGEQYFGPGTRLTVT.

Written as DNA, the CDR3 is TGTGCCAGCAGCAAGGGACTAGCGGGGGATTCCTACGAGCAGTACTTC. Its translation: CASSKGLAGDSYEQYF. V gene TRBV7-8 combines with J gene TRBJ2-7; TRBD2 aligns across 14 bases. This CDR3 has 16 residues. Per the germline V gene, CDR1 is SGHVS and CDR2 is FQNEAQ. With 5 bases clipped from V and 1 base from J, the junction kept 4 bases outside the gene matches.

By sample fraction, this clone is medium-sized (0.01 to 0.1%). This sequence joins TRBV19 and TRBJ1-6, with D tentatively TRBD1 (5 bases). Germline-derived CDR1 and CDR2 are LNHDA and SQIVND (reference sequence). The CDR3 is 15 amino acids. Trimming stripped 0 bases from V and 9 bases from J, with 12 bases between. CDR3 amino acids: CASSIDRERGSPLHF. The CDR3, as DNA: TGTGCCAGTAGTATAGACAGGGAACGGGGTTCACCCCTCCACTTT.

The genes are TRBV2 and TRBJ1-4, with 9 bases that match TRBD1. Trimming took 6 bases from V and 8 from J; bases not matched to a gene: 16. The V gene's germline CDR1 is SNHLY and CDR2 FYNNEI. CDR3 length: 17 residues. The CDR3 reads CASSRRWGRDRDEKLFF. The CDR3 bases are TGTGCCAGCAGCCGACGGTGGGGCCGGGACAGGGACGAAAAACTGTTTTTT.

This clone was observed a handful of times. The CDR3 region has the DNA TGTGCCAGCGACCCCGATCGAAGCTCCTACAATGAGCAGTTCTTC. Protein: CASDPDRSSYNEQFF. This chain uses TRBV28 with TRBJ2-1; D gene unclear. The V and J ends lost 8 bases and 0 bases respectively, with 14 bases between them. There are 15 residues in the CDR3. Germline V gives CDR1 MDHEN, CDR2 SYDVKM.

This chain links TRBV5-7 with TRBJ2-1; 10 bases are a match to TRBD1. TRBV5-7 is an ORF for which the function is uncertain. This CDR3 is 15 amino acids long. J was trimmed by 7 bases and V by 4 bases; bases with no gene match: 8. In DNA form, the CDR3 reads TGTGCCAGCAGCCCCGGGACAGGGGTGTCAAATGAGCAGTTCTTC. This encodes CASSPGTGVSNEQFF.

The J gene is TRBJ2-5, the V gene TRBV11-3; no reliable D call. Between the trimmed V and J ends, which lost 3 bases and 2 bases, there was a span of 13 bases. CDR1 SGHNT and CDR2 YENEEA come from the germline V gene. CDR3 length equals 15 residues. CDR3 DNA: TGTGCCAGCAGCTTGGGCGGAACAATACAAGAGACCCAGTACTTC. Protein product: CASSLGGTIQETQYF.

In its sample, this clone was seen a few times. The rearrangement joins TRBV5-1 to TRBJ1-5; 9 bases line up with TRBD1. Looked up from germline, CDR1 is SGHRS and CDR2 is YFSETQ. This CDR3 contains 18 residues. J lost 6 bases, V lost 0 bases, and 13 bases had no gene match. The CDR3 region is CASSLVPIRTGEGQPQHF. CDR3 in DNA: TGCGCCAGCAGCTTGGTTCCGATACGGACAGGGGAAGGTCAGCCCCAGCATTTT.

The genes are TRBV6-5 and TRBJ1-2; D remains ambiguous. V was trimmed by 6 bases and J by 1 base, leaving 3 bases between them. This CDR3 contains 11 residues. Germline CDR1 is MNHEY and CDR2 is SVGAGI. The CDR3 is CASSNNYGYTF. The CDR3 DNA is TGTGCCAGCAGCAATAACTATGGCTACACCTTC.

This sequence joins TRBV5-8 and TRBJ2-3; no firm D call. The CDR3 contains 15 residues. Deletions cut 4 bases from V and 2 bases from J, with 14 bases between. Germline CDR1 is SGHTS and CDR2 is YDEGEE. The CDR3 DNA reads as TGTGCCAGCAGCCCCCCCCTAGGAGACACAGATACGCAGTATTTT. Translating it yields CASSPPLGDTDTQYF.

The chain links TRBV27 to TRBJ2-2; 12 bases match TRBD2. V lost 4 bases to trimming and J lost 5 bases; unmatched junction nucleotides: 2. Germline assignment: CDR1 MNHEY and CDR2 SMNVEV (reference sequence). This CDR3 is built from 15 residues. CDR3 protein: CASSSTSGSTGELFF. CDR3 nucleotide sequence: TGTGCCAGCAGTTCGACTAGCGGGAGTACCGGGGAGCTGTTTTTT.

J is TRBJ1-2 and V is TRBV28; D not certain. Germline lookup yields CDR1 MDHEN and CDR2 SYDVKM. The ends were cut back, 7 bases at V and 4 bases at J, with 10 bases in the middle. The CDR3 is 12 residues long. CDR3 in amino acids: CASIGRLYGYTF. CDR3 DNA: TGTGCCAGCATAGGACGGCTCTATGGCTACACCTTC.

The gene calls are TRBV5-1 and TRBJ2-5, with 11 bases aligning to TRBD2. The CDR3 is made up of 15 amino acids. V gave up 0 bases and J gave up 5 bases; unmatched junction bases: 3. CDR1 and CDR2 (germline): SGHRS, YFSETQ. Here the CDR3 DNA reads TGCGCCAGCAGCTTGGGTCCTAGCGGGGGGGAGACCCAGTACTTC. Encoded protein: CASSLGPSGGETQYF.

V and J are TRBV29-1 and TRBJ2-1; perhaps TRBD1 as D (6 bases). With 3 bases removed from V and 5 bases from J, the gap between germline ends came to 14 bases. Germline V gives CDR1 SQVTM, CDR2 ANQGSEA. This CDR3 spans 14 amino acids. The CDR3 DNA reads as TGCAGCGTTGACGGGACACCTATGAACAATGAGCAGTTCTTC. It encodes CSVDGTPMNNEQFF.

J is TRBJ2-3 and V is TRBV28, with D maybe TRBD1 (5 bases). Germline V gene sequence: CDR1 MDHEN, CDR2 SYDVKM. The V and J ends lost 2 bases and 6 bases respectively, with 12 bases between them. The CDR3 totals 14 residues. The CDR3 reads CASSLAQGTDTQYF. The CDR3 DNA reads TGTGCCAGCAGTTTAGCCCAGGGAACCGATACGCAGTATTTT.

V usage is TRBV19 and J usage is TRBJ2-2; D is ambiguous. Trimming removed 5 bases from V and 6 bases from J, with 19 bases in between. The CDR3 has 16 amino acids. Germline lookup yields CDR1 LNHDA and CDR2 SQIVND (reference sequence). This chain's CDR3 is CASSLEGMGKAGELFF. The CDR3 DNA reads TGTGCCAGTAGTCTGGAAGGGATGGGGAAGGCCGGGGAGCTGTTTTTT.

This rearrangement joins TRBV15 to TRBJ2-1; TRBD2 aligns across 9 bases. V gave up 0 bases and J gave up 6 bases; unmatched junction bases: 6. There are 16 residues in the CDR3. Germline V gives CDR1 LNHNV, CDR2 YYDKDF (reference sequence). The CDR3 bases are TGTGCCACCAGCAGAGATGGCCAGCGGGGGGCCAATGAGCAGTTCTTC. Translating gives CATSRDGQRGANEQFF.

In its sample, this clone was seen once. The chain has TRBV6-5 and TRBJ2-2; D unresolved. V shed 0 bases and J shed 5 bases, with 4 bases lying between them. Germline CDR1 and CDR2: MNHEY and SVGAGI. CDR3 length equals 13 residues. CDR3 coding DNA: TGTGCCAGCAGTTACTCCTATACCGGGGAGCTGTTTTTT. It specifies CASSYSYTGELFF.

The J gene is TRBJ2-1, the V gene TRBV5-1, with TRBD2 matching 12 bases. The germline CDR1 and CDR2 sequences are SGHRS and YFSETQ. Losses at the gene ends were 0 bases for V and 4 bases for J; bases not matched to a gene: 2. The CDR3 contains 16 residues. The CDR3 coding sequence is TGCGCCAGCAGCTTGGGACTAGCGGGGGTATACAATGAGCAGTTCTTC. Translating gives CASSLGLAGVYNEQFF.

The rearrangement joins TRBV7-9 to TRBJ2-1; no definite D call. Germline V lookup: CDR1 SEHNR, CDR2 FQNEAQ (reference sequence). The CDR3 is 15 amino acids. Trimming left V 5 bases short and J 3 bases short, with 14 bases between. This chain's CDR3 is CASSHPRLVYNEQFF. The CDR3 DNA sequence: TGTGCCAGCAGCCACCCCCGCCTGGTCTACAATGAGCAGTTCTTC.

This rearrangement joins TRBV4-2 to TRBJ2-3; 13 bases line up with TRBD2. The junction had 4 bases not matched to a gene; V was cut back by 4 bases and J by 3 bases. The CDR3 is 16 residues long. Germline V gene sequence: CDR1 LGHNA, CDR2 YNFKEQ. The CDR3 here is CASSPGLAGETDTQYF. DNA for the CDR3: TGTGCCAGCAGCCCCGGACTAGCGGGAGAAACAGATACGCAGTATTTT.

J is TRBJ2-7 and V is TRBV5-4, with 16 bases aligning to TRBD2. The junction had 9 bases not matched to a gene; V was cut back by 2 bases and J by 1 base. Germline V gene sequence: CDR1 SGHNT, CDR2 YYREEE (reference sequence). This CDR3 has 19 residues. CDR3 DNA sequence: TGTGCCAGCAGCTTCGGGACTAGCGGGAGGGCCCGGCGATCCTACGAGCAGTACTTC. Translating it yields CASSFGTSGRARRSYEQYF. Looking up the rest from reference TRBV5-4 and TRBJ2-7 gives the full variable domain: ETGVTQSPTHLIKTRGQQVTLRCSSQSGHNTVSWYQQALGQGPQFIFQYYREEENGRGNFPPRFSGLQFPNYSSELNVNALELDDSALYLCASSFGTSGRARRSYEQYFGPGTRLTVT.

This chain connects TRBV6-6 to TRBJ2-5; D is uncertain. The V end was cut by 0 bases, the J end by 2 bases, with 13 bases between. This CDR3 spans 16 amino acids. Germline V gives CDR1 MNHNY, CDR2 SVGAGI (reference sequence). CDR3: CASSYSMVQEQETQYF. The DNA of the CDR3 is TGTGCCAGCAGTTACTCGATGGTCCAGGAACAAGAGACCCAGTACTTC.

The V call is TRBV30, the J call TRBJ2-2; 10 bases align to TRBD1. V shed 0 bases, J shed 3 bases, and the junction held 4 bases outside the gene matches. The germline V gene has CDR1 GTSNPN and CDR2 SVGIG (reference sequence). This CDR3 has 16 residues. The CDR3 loop reads CAWSVPGTGDTGELFF. CDR3 DNA sequence: TGTGCCTGGAGTGTACCGGGGACAGGGGACACCGGGGAGCTGTTTTTT.